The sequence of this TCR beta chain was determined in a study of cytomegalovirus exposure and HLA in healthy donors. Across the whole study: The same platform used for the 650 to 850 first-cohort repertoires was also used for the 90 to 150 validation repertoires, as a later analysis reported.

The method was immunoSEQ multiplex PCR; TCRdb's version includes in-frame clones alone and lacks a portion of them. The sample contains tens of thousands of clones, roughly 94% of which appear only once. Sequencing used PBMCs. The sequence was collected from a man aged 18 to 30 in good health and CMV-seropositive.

The CDR3 is CASLNGVNTEAFF. As DNA, the CDR3 is TGTGCCAGCCTGAACGGGGTGAACACTGAAGCTTTCTTT. The chain employs TRBV28 and TRBJ1-1, with unresolved D. The CDR3 spans 13 residues. Germline V CDR1 and CDR2: MDHEN, SYDVKM. Trimming pared 8 bases from V and 0 bases from J, leaving 10 bases between.